Each of the 8 T cell receptor beta chains below was sequenced from the same sample in a study of blood T cell repertoires in COVID-19. Only in-frame clones appear in the TCRdb table, and some are missing; sequencing was by immunoSEQ multiplex PCR. The table lists roughly 56,000 clones, roughly 89% of them singletons, with under 45% in the top ten. The material sequenced was peripheral blood. The source of these receptors is a woman aged 55-70 years with COVID-19, enrolled during active disease.

The chain joins TRBV7-9 to TRBJ1-1; 7 positions agree with TRBD1. Per germline, CDR1 SEHNR and CDR2 FQNEAQ (reference sequence). Germline trimming cut 0 bases from V and 0 bases from J; bases unmatched to any gene: 7. CDR3 size: 17 residues. For the CDR3, the DNA is TGTGCCAGCAGCTTAGCACGGGACAGCGATATGAACACTGAAGCTTTCTTT. Translation gives CASSLARDSDMNTEAFF.

This rearrangement joins TRBV6-5 to TRBJ1-1; D ambiguous. The V gene's germline CDR1 is MNHEY and CDR2 SVGAGI. CDR3 size: 15 residues. The ends were cut back, 2 bases at V and 5 bases at J, with 15 bases in the middle. The CDR3 loop is CASSYEPFGGTEAFF. CDR3 nucleotides: TGTGCCAGCAGTTACGAGCCCTTTGGAGGGACTGAAGCTTTCTTT.

The V gene is TRBV27, the J gene TRBJ1-1; D is unresolved. The CDR3 extends over 15 amino acids. Germline CDR1 MNHEY, CDR2 SMNVEV (reference sequence). The V end was cut by 6 bases, the J end by 1 base, with 15 bases between. CDR3 coding DNA: TGTGCCAGCAGCGATATGGGCGAGGGGAACACTGAAGCTTTCTTT. As protein: CASSDMGEGNTEAFF.

The genes are TRBV15 and TRBJ1-3; unclear D gene. Trimming removed 0 bases at V and 0 bases at J, with 9 bases between. This CDR3 comprises 16 residues. In germline, CDR1 is LNHNV, CDR2 YYDKDF (reference sequence). The CDR3 sequence is CATSRDGGLSGNTIYF. CDR3 DNA sequence: TGTGCCACCAGCAGAGACGGCGGCCTCTCTGGAAACACCATATATTTT.

This chain connects TRBV5-6 to TRBJ1-3; unclear D gene. Germline V gives CDR1 SGHDT, CDR2 YYEEEE. This CDR3 contains 16 residues. V was shortened by 1 base and J by 0 bases, with 11 bases between the two germline ends. The CDR3 nucleotides read TGTGCCAGCAGCTTGCGGGGTCCGCACTCTGGAAACACCATATATTTT. It encodes CASSLRGPHSGNTIYF.

The chain links TRBV6-4 to TRBJ2-1; tentative D call: TRBD1 (5 bases). The CDR3 spans 11 residues. Per the germline V gene, CDR1 is MRHNA and CDR2 is SNTAGT. Trimming removed 8 bases at V and 10 bases at J, with 12 bases between. In DNA, the CDR3 is TGTGCCAGCGAGGACACCCCGGAGCAGTTCTTC. It translates to CASEDTPEQFF.

This chain links TRBV2 with TRBJ1-5, with a weak D call TRBD1 (5 bases). The V end was cut by 6 bases, the J end by 3 bases, with 18 bases between. Germline V gene lookup returns CDR1 SNHLY and CDR2 FYNNEI. CDR3 length: 16 amino acids. The CDR3 DNA follows: TGTGCCAGCAGCGAGATCAGGGTCTCTTTCAATCAGCCCCAGCATTTT. Translating it yields CASSEIRVSFNQPQHF.

The chain couples TRBV28 to TRBJ2-1; possible D gene TRBD1, 6 bases. V was shortened by 8 bases and J by 9 bases, with 17 bases between the two germline ends. This CDR3 is built from 13 residues. Germline CDR1 reads MDHEN; CDR2 reads SYDVKM. In DNA, the CDR3 is TGTGCCAGCGTTACTCCTACAGGGTCTGAGCAGTTCTTC. Translation: CASVTPTGSEQFF.